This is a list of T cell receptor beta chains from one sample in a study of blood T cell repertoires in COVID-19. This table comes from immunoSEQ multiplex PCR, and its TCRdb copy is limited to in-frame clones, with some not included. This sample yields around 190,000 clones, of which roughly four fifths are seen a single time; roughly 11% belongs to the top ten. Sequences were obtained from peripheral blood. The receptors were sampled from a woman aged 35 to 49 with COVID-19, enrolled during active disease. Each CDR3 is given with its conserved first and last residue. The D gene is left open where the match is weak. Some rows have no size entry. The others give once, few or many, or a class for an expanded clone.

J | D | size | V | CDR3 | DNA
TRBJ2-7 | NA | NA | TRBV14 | CASGDISSYEQYF | TGTGCCAGCGGGGACATAAGCTCCTACGAGCAGTACTTC
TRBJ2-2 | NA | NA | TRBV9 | CASSVLESGELFF | TGTGCCAGCAGCGTGCTAGAGTCCGGGGAGCTGTTTTTT
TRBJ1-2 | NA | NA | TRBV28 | CASSRGGRMFYGYTF | TGTGCCAGCAGCCGCGGGGGGCGGATGTTCTATGGCTACACCTTC
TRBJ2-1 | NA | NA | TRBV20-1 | CSAPAYNEQFF | TGCAGTGCCCCCGCCTACAATGAGCAGTTCTTC
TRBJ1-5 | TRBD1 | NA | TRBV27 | CASSPRDRGSNQPQHF | TGTGCCAGCAGTCCCCGGGACAGGGGAAGCAATCAGCCCCAGCATTTT
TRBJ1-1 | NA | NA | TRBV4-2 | CASSQATGQSQFEAFF | TGTGCCAGCAGCCAAGCTACCGGACAGTCCCAATTTGAAGCTTTCTTT
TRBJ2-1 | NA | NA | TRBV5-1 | CASSKGGSSYNEQFF | TGCGCCAGCAGCAAGGGGGGGAGCTCCTACAATGAGCAGTTCTTC
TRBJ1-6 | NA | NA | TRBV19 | CASSIDPGPSYNSPLHF | TGTGCCAGTAGTATTGATCCAGGGCCCTCCTATAATTCACCCCTCCACTTT
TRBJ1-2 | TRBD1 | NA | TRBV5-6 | CASASRQGVNLNLYGYTF | TGTGCCAGCGCCTCCAGACAGGGAGTTAATCTTAATCTCTATGGCTACACCTTC
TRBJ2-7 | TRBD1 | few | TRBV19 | CASRLTGVDYEQYF | TGTGCCAGTAGGCTAACAGGGGTGGACTACGAGCAGTACTTC
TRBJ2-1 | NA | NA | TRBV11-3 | CASSLAEGPYNEQFF | TGTGCCAGCAGCTTAGCGGAGGGCCCGTACAATGAGCAGTTCTTC
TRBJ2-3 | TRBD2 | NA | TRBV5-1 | CASSLGTSRGDTQYF | TGCGCCAGCAGCCTCGGGACTAGTAGGGGGGATACGCAGTATTTT
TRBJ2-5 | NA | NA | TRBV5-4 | CASTRSYQETQYF | TGTGCCAGCACCCGTTCGTACCAAGAGACCCAGTACTTC
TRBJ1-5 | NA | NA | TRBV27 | CASSLRGKNQPQHF | TGTGCCAGCAGTTTGAGGGGGAAAAATCAGCCCCAGCATTTT
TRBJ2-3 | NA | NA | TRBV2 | CASRRASSTDTQYF | TGTGCCAGCAGGCGGGCTTCTAGCACAGATACGCAGTATTTT
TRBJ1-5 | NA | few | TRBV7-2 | CASSLGSGNNQPQHF | TGTGCCAGCAGCTTAGGGTCAGGGAACAATCAGCCCCAGCATTTT
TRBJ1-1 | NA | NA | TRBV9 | CASSGDEGVAFF | TGTGCCAGCAGCGGGGATGAGGGGGTAGCTTTCTTT
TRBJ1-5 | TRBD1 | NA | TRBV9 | CASSLGQGDQPQHF | TGTGCCAGCAGCCTAGGACAGGGCGATCAGCCCCAGCATTTT
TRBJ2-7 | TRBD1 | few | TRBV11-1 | CASSARQGAYEQYF | TGTGCCAGCAGCGCCCGACAGGGGGCCTACGAGCAGTACTTC
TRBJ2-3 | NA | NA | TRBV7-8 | CASSLALAGGTDTQYF | TGTGCCAGCAGCTTAGCTCTTGCCGGGGGCACAGATACGCAGTATTTT
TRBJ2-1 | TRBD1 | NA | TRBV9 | CASSTGGNEQFF | TGTGCCAGCAGTACAGGGGGCAATGAGCAGTTCTTC
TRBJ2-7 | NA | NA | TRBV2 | CASRGVSYEQYF | TGTGCCAGCAGAGGGGTAAGCTACGAGCAGTACTTC